This paragraph covers one TCR beta chain sequence. What this receptor recognizes is not known. No quality values exist for individual bases; no much larger clone is one base distant. This entry belongs to a study of blood T cell repertoires in COVID-19 (dated by TCRdb to between 2020 and 2021). For the study in its entirety: Collaborator samples came from the United States, Italy and Spain and covered acute and convalescent phases of COVID-19. The prospective study material was composed of cDNA or gDNA derived from T cells, B-cell-depleted T cells, or PBMCs. The dataset comprised deeply sampled blood TCRbeta repertoires from subjects exposed to, actively infected with, or recovered from COVID-19. The repertoires were released in a freely available public database meant as a resource for research on the immune response to SARS-CoV-2. The samples were drawn from two sources: the first 160 participants of the ongoing ImmuneRACE study, and 1,254 subjects contributed by 6 global collaborators. Sample metadata almost always included a de-identified subject ID, COVID-19 status, age in years and sex. Where HLA class I and class II types were available, the types were taken from metadata supplied by the sample provider, not from assay-based typing. Broad study findings and their caveats: Clinical and demographic metadata were provided uncurated, with the amount varying by source and participant.

For this chain, trimming is 1 base at the V end and 1 base at the J end, and the number of junction bases without a gene match is 3. Reading from cysteine to phenylalanine, the CDR3 counts 15 amino acids. Of all the DNA, just the CDR3 is kept, 45 bases in frame from base 1. CDR1 and CDR2 are read off the germline V gene as SGHRS and YFSETQ. The immunoSEQ Assay, a bias-controlled multiplex PCR, was used to amplify TCRbeta CDR3 regions from genomic DNA. Per the original workflow: Within the assay, amplification of reference gene primers was used to estimate how many nucleated cells each sample contained. To quantify the absolute abundance of each unique TCRbeta CDR3 rearrangement, sequence reads were collapsed and filtered. For each sample, productive Simpson clonality was calculated by taking the square root of Simpson's diversity index across productive rearrangements. The table was pulled from immuneACCESS by TCRdb, which kept in-frame rearrangements only. Such tables lose some clones; where checked, under half of the loss comes from unresolved V genes, and the rest has no known cause. From that table come the V and J calls and clone size; the DNA was used to work out D and trimming. Here the sample has around 380,000 clones; 80% to 90% occur a single time. Clones ranked in the top ten supply approximately 1.3% of the sample.

Participants in the prospective study were enrolled through a virtual design, were aged roughly 18 to 90 years, and lived in approximately 24 United States geographic areas. Cohort assignment in the prospective study relied on participant-reported clinical history from a screening survey and a study questionnaire. ImmuneRACE Cohort 3 recovered participants were defined by two consecutive negative NP/OP PCR tests, healthcare professional clearance, or symptom resolution. In the prospective study, mobile phlebotomists collected whole blood, serum and a nasopharyngeal or oropharyngeal swab from each participant. Prospective study participants could optionally give additional blood draws and questionnaires over a roughly two-month period. Blood samples from the prospective study were shipped frozen or at room temperature prior to DNA extraction.

The sequence joins TRBV5-1 to TRBJ2-3; 7 bases in between match TRBD1. The TCR comes from a young man who had recovered from COVID-19. Sequencing was performed on PBMCs or T cells enriched from blood (not recorded which). The DNA sequence is given as TGCGCCAGCAGCTTGTTCGACAGGGGCACAGATACGCAGTATTTT. It codes for CASSLFDRGTDTQYF.